Below, 24 T cell receptor beta chains from the same sample are listed, as sequenced in a study of T cell responses to AZD1222 COVID-19 vaccine. Profiling relied on immunoSEQ multiplex PCR, and the TCRdb table lists in-frame clones only, not all of them. The sample shows 100,000 to 150,000 clones, 80% to 90% of them seen only once. Source: peripheral blood, taken 28 days after the second AZD1222 dose. The receptors derive from an adult who received the AZD1222 COVID-19 vaccine.

The gene calls are TRBV4-3 and TRBJ2-2; 16 nucleotides agree with TRBD2. The germline V gene has CDR1 LGHNA and CDR2 YSLEER. V was pared by 4 bases and J by 6 bases, with 5 bases of the junction left unmatched. This CDR3 has 17 amino acids. CDR3 residues: CASSRWGLAGGSGELFF. CDR3 bases: TGCGCCAGCAGCCGTTGGGGACTAGCGGGAGGGTCCGGGGAGCTGTTTTTT.

This clone showed up just once. The CDR3 nucleotides read TGTGCCAGTAGTACGGAGGGACTAGCGGGCCCCTACAATGAGCAGTTCTTC. Translation gives CASSTEGLAGPYNEQFF. The rearrangement links TRBV19 to TRBJ2-1; 12 nucleotides match TRBD2. Germline-derived CDR1 and CDR2 are LNHDA and SQIVND (reference sequence). The CDR3 loop spans 17 amino acids. The ends lost 4 bases at V and 2 bases at J; junction bases unmatched: 6.

The chain joins TRBV3-1 (or the pseudogene TRBV3-2) to TRBJ2-6; weak D call: TRBD1 (6 bases). The germline V gene encodes CDR1 LGHDT and CDR2 YNNKEL (reference sequence). CDR3 length equals 15 residues. With 2 bases removed from V and 3 bases from J, the gap between germline ends came to 8 bases. The CDR3, as DNA: TGTGCCAGCAGCCAATACAGGGATGGGGCCAACGTCCTGACTTTC. It is translated as CASSQYRDGANVLTF.

The V call is TRBV6-5, the J call TRBJ2-3, with 11 bases lining up with TRBD1. V shed 8 bases and J 3 bases; nucleotides not matched to a gene: 7. Germline V lookup: CDR1 MNHEY, CDR2 SVGAGI. This CDR3 has 15 amino acids. CDR3 nucleotide sequence: TGTGCCAGCGGTAATGGACAGGGGGCTACAGATACGCAGTATTTT. Its translation is CASGNGQGATDTQYF.

A note on this clone: One end of the junction is discordant with germline, which a read error may explain. The chain couples TRBV7-7 to TRBJ1-3; D gene uncertain. From germline, CDR1 is SSHAT and CDR2 FNYEAQ (reference sequence). This CDR3 comprises 18 residues. The CDR3 region has the DNA TGTGCTAGCAGCTTAGATAGACGAATGGGTAATGCTGGAAACACCATATATTTT. Residues: CASSLDRRMGNAGNTIYF.

J is TRBJ2-3 and V is TRBV11-2, with D tentatively TRBD1 or TRBD2 (5 bases each). The CDR3 covers 13 residues. CDR1 is SGHAT and CDR2 is FQNNGV in the germline V gene. V lost 2 bases and J lost 4, with 7 bases in between. The CDR3 bases are TGTGCCAGCAGCTTACAGGGACCAGATACGCAGTATTTT. Translated: CASSLQGPDTQYF.

The chain employs TRBV7-9 and TRBJ1-1; the D is unclear. Trimming took 5 bases from V and 9 from J, leaving 19 bases between them. Germline V gene lookup returns CDR1 SEHNR and CDR2 FQNEAQ (reference sequence). The CDR3 sequence is 14 residues long. CDR3 in DNA: TGTGCCAGCAGCCCCGACCGTCCGGGTCCAAAAGCTTTCTTT. The encoded protein is CASSPDRPGPKAFF.

The chain employs TRBV5-4 and TRBJ2-2; D might be TRBD1 (6 bases). The CDR3 extends over 16 amino acids. Trimming left V 0 bases short and J 8 bases short, with 17 bases between. The V gene's germline CDR1 is SGHNT and CDR2 YYREEE (reference sequence). In DNA, the CDR3 is TGTGCCAGCAGCTTGGGGACGACAGGATCTACGGGGGAGCTGTTTTTT. Amino acid sequence: CASSLGTTGSTGELFF.

This chain links TRBV15 with TRBJ2-1; 9 bases map to TRBD2. The CDR3 is 15 amino acids. V trimming: 5 bases; J trimming: 10 bases; junction bases outside the gene matches: 12. The V gene's germline CDR1 is LNHNV and CDR2 YYDKDF (reference sequence). The CDR3 here is CATSASGGGAWEQFF. The CDR3 coding sequence is TGTGCCACCAGCGCCTCTGGCGGGGGGGCTTGGGAGCAGTTCTTC.

This chain links TRBV27 with TRBJ2-1, with 8 bases identical to TRBD1. V lost 7 bases and J lost 5; bases outside the gene matches: 10. The CDR3 contains 15 residues. Germline V gene lookup returns CDR1 MNHEY and CDR2 SMNVEV (reference sequence). CDR3 DNA: TGTGCCAGCAACAAAGACAGGGGAATAAACAATGAGCAGTTCTTC. Translation gives CASNKDRGINNEQFF.

The CDR3 protein is CASSEGAFEQYF. Here the CDR3 DNA reads TGTGCCAGCAGTGAAGGGGCGTTCGAGCAGTACTTC. The rearrangement links TRBV2 to TRBJ2-7; the D is unclear. Trimming shortened V by 1 base and J by 6 bases, and 7 bases separated the two germline ends. The germline CDR1 and CDR2 sequences are SNHLY and FYNNEI. The CDR3 sequence is 12 residues long. The full variable domain, completed using reference TRBV2 and TRBJ2-7, is EPEVTQTPSHQVTQMGQEVILRCVPISNHLYFYWYRQILGQKVEFLVSFYNNEISEKSEIFDDQFSVERPDGSNFTLKIRSTKLEDSAMYFCASSEGAFEQYFGPGTRLTVT.

V gene TRBV6-5 combines with J gene TRBJ2-2; possibly TRBD1 for D (6 bases). Germline-derived CDR1 and CDR2 are MNHEY and SVGAGI. This CDR3 has 15 residues. V lost 10 bases and J 1 base, leaving 16 bases between the germline ends. This chain's CDR3 is CATSDSIMNTGELFF. CDR3 DNA: TGTGCCACCTCGGACAGCATAATGAACACCGGGGAGCTGTTTTTT.

The V and J genes are TRBV19 and TRBJ1-4, with D perhaps TRBD1 (6 bases). Germline V gene sequence: CDR1 LNHDA, CDR2 SQIVND (reference sequence). This CDR3 is built from 17 residues. Trimming took 0 bases from V and 7 from J, leaving 18 bases between them. The CDR3 here is CASSIEGDTTKSEKLFF. CDR3 coding DNA: TGTGCCAGTAGTATAGAGGGGGACACGACCAAAAGTGAAAAACTGTTTTTT.

This rearrangement joins TRBV13 to TRBJ2-2, with TRBD2 matching 11 bases. The CDR3 totals 16 residues. With V trimmed by 6 bases and J by 0 bases, 3 bases remained unmatched. CDR1 is PRHDT, CDR2 FYEKMQ, per germline (reference sequence). The CDR3 loop reads CASRPSGGPNTGELFF. DNA for the CDR3: TGTGCCAGCAGGCCTAGCGGGGGGCCGAACACCGGGGAGCTGTTTTTT.

In its sample, this clone was seen a few times. This chain uses TRBV19 with TRBJ1-5; no definite D call. Germline CDR1 LNHDA, CDR2 SQIVND (reference sequence). With 6 bases removed from V and 0 bases from J, the gap between germline ends came to 15 bases. The CDR3 spans 16 residues. The CDR3 sequence: CASRSPNTDSNQPQHF. The CDR3 bases are TGTGCCAGTAGAAGTCCTAATACTGATAGCAATCAGCCCCAGCATTTT.

The rearrangement links TRBV3-1 (or the pseudogene TRBV3-2) to TRBJ1-2; possibly TRBD1 for D (5 bases). The CDR3 sequence is 15 residues long. The germline gives CDR1 LGHDT, CDR2 YNNKEL (reference sequence). V was shortened by 2 bases and J by 4 bases, with 14 bases between the two germline ends. Here the CDR3 reads CASSQFRETTYGYTF. The CDR3 nucleotides read TGTGCCAGCAGCCAATTCAGGGAAACCACCTATGGCTACACCTTC.

The V call is TRBV6-6, the J call TRBJ2-1; 9 positions agree with TRBD1. Losses at the gene ends were 3 bases for V and 4 bases for J; bases not matched to a gene: 7. The CDR3 covers 16 residues. Germline-derived CDR1 and CDR2 are MNHNY and SVGAGI (reference sequence). CDR3 DNA sequence: TGTGCCAGCAGTTATCGGGGGGACAGGGCTTACAATGAGCAGTTCTTC. This gives the protein CASSYRGDRAYNEQFF.

The chain has TRBV18 and TRBJ1-2; 7 nucleotides agree with TRBD1. The CDR3 is 14 amino acids. V trimming: 5 bases; J trimming: 3 bases; junction bases outside the gene matches: 6. Germline V gene lookup returns CDR1 KGHSH and CDR2 LQKENI. Written as DNA, the CDR3 is TGTGCCAGCTCAACAAACAGGGGCGACTATGGCTACACCTTC. It translates to CASSTNRGDYGYTF. Full variable domain (rest looked up from reference TRBV18 and TRBJ1-2): NAGVMQNPRHLVRRRGQEARLRCSPMKGHSHVYWYRQLPEEGLKFMVYLQKENIIDESGMPKERFSAEFPKEGPSILRIQQVVRGDSAAYFCASSTNRGDYGYTFGSGTRLTVV.

The rearrangement links TRBV7-2 to TRBJ1-4, with a possible D match to TRBD1 (5 bases). Germline V gene sequence: CDR1 SGHTA, CDR2 FQGNSA. V dropped 0 bases and J dropped 5 bases, with 10 bases sitting between them. CDR3 length equals 15 residues. CDR3 region: CASSLAWGMNEKLFF. CDR3 sequence (DNA): TGTGCCAGCAGCTTAGCGTGGGGGATGAATGAAAAACTGTTTTTT. Together with reference TRBV7-2 and TRBJ1-4, the CDR3 gives the full variable domain: GAGVSQSPSNKVTEKGKDVELRCDPISGHTALYWYRQSLGQGLEFLIYFQGNSAPDKSGLPSDRFSAERTGGSVSTLTIQRTQQEDSAVYLCASSLAWGMNEKLFFGSGTQLSVL.

This clone showed up just a few times. Other DNA sequences within the sample encode an identical CDR3. This chain uses TRBV7-9 with TRBJ2-1; 10 bases fit TRBD2. The CDR3 length is 16 residues. With V trimmed by 0 bases and J by 4 bases, 3 bases remained unmatched. CDR1 and CDR2 (germline): SEHNR, FQNEAQ (reference sequence). CDR3 sequence: CASSLALAGVYNEQFF. The CDR3 coding sequence is TGTGCCAGCAGCTTAGCCCTAGCGGGAGTGTACAATGAGCAGTTCTTC. The variable domain in full, completed from reference TRBV7-9 and TRBJ2-1, reads DTGVSQNPRHKITKRGQNVTFRCDPISEHNRLYWYRQTLGQGPEFLTYFQNEAQLEKSRLLSDRFSAERPKGSFSTLEIQRTEQGDSAMYLCASSLALAGVYNEQFFGPGTRLTVL.

The chain has TRBV9 and TRBJ2-1; D remains ambiguous. The CDR3 totals 15 residues. Trimming removed 6 bases from V and 0 bases from J, with 13 bases in between. Germline V gives CDR1 SGDLS, CDR2 YYNGEE. CDR3 in DNA: TGTGCCAGCACCAACTCGGCCGGCTCCTACAATGAGCAGTTCTTC. This sequence encodes CASTNSAGSYNEQFF.

V and J are TRBV30 and TRBJ2-7; TRBD2 might be the D (5 bases). V was clipped by 1 base and J by 5 bases, with 18 bases between them. Germline lookup yields CDR1 GTSNPN and CDR2 SVGIG (reference sequence). This CDR3 has 15 amino acids. CDR3 sequence: CAWSALDWTGDEQYF. CDR3 bases: TGTGCCTGGAGTGCCCTGGACTGGACCGGGGACGAGCAGTACTTC. The full variable domain, in which reference TRBV30 and TRBJ2-7 provide the parts outside the CDR3, is SQTIHQWPATLVQPVGSPLSLECTVEGTSNPNLYWYRQAAGRGLQLLFYSVGIGQISSEVPQNLSASRPQDRQFILSSKKLLLSDSGFYLCAWSALDWTGDEQYFGPGTRLTVT.

The chain couples TRBV7-6 to TRBJ1-1; 9 bases fit TRBD1. Looked up from germline, CDR1 is SGHVS and CDR2 is FNYEAQ. The length of the CDR3 is 17 residues. After removal of 1 base from V and 1 base from J, the junction contained 7 bases not matched to a gene. Here the CDR3 DNA reads TGTGCCAGCAGCTTAGGCCCGGGACAGGGAAAGAACACTGAAGCTTTCTTT. Translation gives CASSLGPGQGKNTEAFF.

The rearrangement joins TRBV14 to TRBJ2-5, with 7 nucleotides matching TRBD1. V dropped 2 bases and J dropped 4; count of bases not matched to a gene: 1. The CDR3 is made up of 13 amino acids. The germline V gene encodes CDR1 SGHDN and CDR2 FVKESK. CDR3 protein: CASSQNRGETQYF. CDR3 bases: TGTGCCAGCAGCCAAAACAGGGGAGAGACCCAGTACTTC.